The present entry profiles one TCR beta chain with its context. Its specificity is unknown. This sample was included in a study of CD8 T cells in ankylosing spondylitis. Overall study results and limits: CD8+ by phenotype, disease-linked clones were relatively rare in peripheral blood. Blood from ankylosing spondylitis patients appeared to carry a characteristic roughly eight-variant TCR beta motif. A number of the motif variants had already been described in reactive arthritis synovial fluid and blood.

This CDR3 is built from 16 residues. Trimming cost V 0 bases and J 4 bases, with 15 bases left between them. Per germline, CDR1 SGHVS and CDR2 FNYEAQ. 5'-RACE, quantitative and with molecular barcodes, yielded the TCR beta libraries. TCRdb fed the 5' RACE reads into MiXCR, producing one record per CDR3 protein. This sample has fewer than 400,000 distinct CDR3 sequences, with 7% to 9% found just once. V gene TRBV7-6 combines with J gene TRBJ1-1, with a weak D call TRBD1 (6 bases). Sequencing was performed on blood, either unsorted or a sorted T cell fraction (not recorded which). This clonotype originated in a male donor with ankylosing spondylitis. The chain's CDR3 is CASSLARSRGGTEAFF. The CDR3, as DNA: TGTGCCAGCAGCTTAGCGCGGAGCAGGGGAGGCACTGAAGCTTTCTTT.